This T cell receptor beta chain comes out of a study of cytomegalovirus exposure and HLA in healthy donors. The V gene's germline CDR1 is SEHNR and CDR2 FQNEAQ (reference sequence). Trimming cost V 0 bases and J 4 bases; bases outside gene matches: 10. The CDR3 consists of 18 residues. This PCR relied on a set of 60 Vbeta primers and 13 Jbeta primers. The data were produced by immunoSEQ multiplex PCR, yet TCRdb's version contains in-frame clones alone and is incomplete. The sample shows some 130,000 clones, over 60% of them seen only once. Specimen: PBMCs. This sequence originates from a man aged 35-49 years in good health and CMV-seronegative. The chain is built from TRBV7-9 and TRBJ2-2, with 8 bases matching TRBD1. The CDR3 protein is CASSLAEGGRGPTGELFF. The CDR3 DNA reads TGTGCCAGCAGCTTAGCGGAGGGCGGCAGGGGGCCCACCGGGGAGCTGTTTTTT.